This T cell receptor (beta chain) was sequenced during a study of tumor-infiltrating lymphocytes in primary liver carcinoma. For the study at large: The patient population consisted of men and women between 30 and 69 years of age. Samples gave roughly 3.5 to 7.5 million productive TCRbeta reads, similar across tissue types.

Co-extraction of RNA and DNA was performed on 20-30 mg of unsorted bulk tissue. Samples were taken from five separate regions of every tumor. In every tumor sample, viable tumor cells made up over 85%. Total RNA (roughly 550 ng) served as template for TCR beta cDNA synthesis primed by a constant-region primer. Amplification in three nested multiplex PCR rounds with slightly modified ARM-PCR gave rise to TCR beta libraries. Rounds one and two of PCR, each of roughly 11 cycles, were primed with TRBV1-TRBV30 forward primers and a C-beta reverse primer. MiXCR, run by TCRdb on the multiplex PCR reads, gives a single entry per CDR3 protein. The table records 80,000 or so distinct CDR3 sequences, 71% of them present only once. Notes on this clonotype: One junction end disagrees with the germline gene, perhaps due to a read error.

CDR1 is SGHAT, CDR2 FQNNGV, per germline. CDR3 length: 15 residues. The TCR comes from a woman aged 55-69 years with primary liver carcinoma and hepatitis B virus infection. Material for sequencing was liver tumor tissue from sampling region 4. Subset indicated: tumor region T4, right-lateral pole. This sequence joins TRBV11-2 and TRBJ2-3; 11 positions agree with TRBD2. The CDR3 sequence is CASSSGLAEPYTQYF. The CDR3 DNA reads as TGTGCCAGCAGCTCGGGACTAGCGGAACCATATACGCAATATTTT.